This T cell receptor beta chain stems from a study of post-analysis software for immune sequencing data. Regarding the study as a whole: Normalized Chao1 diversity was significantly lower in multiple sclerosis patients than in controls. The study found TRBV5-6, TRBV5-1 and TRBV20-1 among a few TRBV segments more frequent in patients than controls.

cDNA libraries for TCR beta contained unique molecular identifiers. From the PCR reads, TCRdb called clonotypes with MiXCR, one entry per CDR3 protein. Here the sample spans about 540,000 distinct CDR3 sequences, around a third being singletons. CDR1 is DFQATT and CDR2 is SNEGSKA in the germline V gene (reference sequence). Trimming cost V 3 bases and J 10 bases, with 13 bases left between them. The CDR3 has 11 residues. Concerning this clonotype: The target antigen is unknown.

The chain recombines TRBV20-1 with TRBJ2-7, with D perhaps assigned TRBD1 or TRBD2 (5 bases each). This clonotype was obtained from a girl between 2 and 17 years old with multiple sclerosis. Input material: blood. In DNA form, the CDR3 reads TGCAGTGCTAGGGTCGGGGCGCCCCAGTACTTC. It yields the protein CSARVGAPQYF.